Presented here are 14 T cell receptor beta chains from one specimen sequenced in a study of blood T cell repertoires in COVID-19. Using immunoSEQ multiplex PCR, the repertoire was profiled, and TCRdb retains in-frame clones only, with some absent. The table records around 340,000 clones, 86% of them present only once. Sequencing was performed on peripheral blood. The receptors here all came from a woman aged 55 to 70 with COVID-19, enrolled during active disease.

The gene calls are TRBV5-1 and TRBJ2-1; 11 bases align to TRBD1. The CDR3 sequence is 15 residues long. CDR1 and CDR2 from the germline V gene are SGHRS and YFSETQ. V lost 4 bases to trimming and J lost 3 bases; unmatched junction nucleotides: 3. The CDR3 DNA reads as TGCGCCAGCAGCAGGACAGGGGGCGGCTACAATGAGCAGTTCTTC. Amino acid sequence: CASSRTGGGYNEQFF.

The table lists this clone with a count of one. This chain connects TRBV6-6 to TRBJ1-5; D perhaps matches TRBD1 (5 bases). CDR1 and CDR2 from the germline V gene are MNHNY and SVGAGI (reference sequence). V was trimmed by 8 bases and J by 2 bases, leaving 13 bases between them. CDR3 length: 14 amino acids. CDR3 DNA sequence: TGTGCCAGCCAGGGTGCGGTACGCAATCAGCCCCAGCATTTT. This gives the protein CASQGAVRNQPQHF.

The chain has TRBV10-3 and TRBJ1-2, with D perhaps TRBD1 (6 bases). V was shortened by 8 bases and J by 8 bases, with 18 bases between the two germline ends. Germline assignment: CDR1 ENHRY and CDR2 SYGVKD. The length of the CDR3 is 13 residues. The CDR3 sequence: CAIFGSQGSGYTF. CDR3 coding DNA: TGTGCCATCTTCGGGTCACAGGGTTCAGGCTACACCTTC.

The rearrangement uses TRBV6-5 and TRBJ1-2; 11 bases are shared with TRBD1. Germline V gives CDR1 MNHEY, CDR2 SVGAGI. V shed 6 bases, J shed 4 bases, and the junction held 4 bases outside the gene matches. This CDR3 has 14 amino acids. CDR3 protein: CASRPDRGLYGYTF. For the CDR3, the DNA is TGTGCCAGCAGGCCGGACAGGGGGCTCTATGGCTACACCTTC.

This CDR3 reads CASSKPGETGELFF. The CDR3 coding sequence is TGTGCCAGCAGCAAGCCAGGGGAAACCGGGGAGCTGTTTTTT. The chain joins TRBV7-6 to TRBJ2-2; D is possibly TRBD1 (6 bases). Trimming took off 5 bases at V and 5 bases at J, with 12 bases between the two ends. The CDR3 has 14 amino acids. The germline CDR1 and CDR2 sequences are SGHVS and FNYEAQ.

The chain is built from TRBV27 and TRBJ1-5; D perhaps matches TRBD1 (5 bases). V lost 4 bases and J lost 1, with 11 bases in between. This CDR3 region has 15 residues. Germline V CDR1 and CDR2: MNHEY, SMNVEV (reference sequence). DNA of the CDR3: TGTGCCAGCAGTTGGGCCAGGGCGAGCAATCAGCCCCAGCATTTT. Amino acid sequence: CASSWARASNQPQHF.

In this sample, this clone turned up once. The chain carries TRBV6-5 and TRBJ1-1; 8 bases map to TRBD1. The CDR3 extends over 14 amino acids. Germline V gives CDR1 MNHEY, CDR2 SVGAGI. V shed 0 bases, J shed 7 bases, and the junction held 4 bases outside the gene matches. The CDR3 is CASSYSAGGLEAFF. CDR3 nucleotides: TGTGCCAGCAGTTACTCCGCAGGGGGCCTTGAAGCTTTCTTT.

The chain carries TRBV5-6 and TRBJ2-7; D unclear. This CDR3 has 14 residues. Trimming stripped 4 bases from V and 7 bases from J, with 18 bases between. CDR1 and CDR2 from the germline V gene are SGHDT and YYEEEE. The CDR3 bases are TGTGCCAGCAGCGCCGGTGCCGGAGTCGCTGAGCAGTACTTC. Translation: CASSAGAGVAEQYF.

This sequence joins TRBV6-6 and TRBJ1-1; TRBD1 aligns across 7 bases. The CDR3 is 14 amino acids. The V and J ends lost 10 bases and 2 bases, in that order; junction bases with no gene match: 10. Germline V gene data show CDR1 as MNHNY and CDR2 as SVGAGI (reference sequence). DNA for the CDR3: TGTGCCACCAAGACAGGGTCGAGAAACACTGAAGCTTTCTTT. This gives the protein CATKTGSRNTEAFF.

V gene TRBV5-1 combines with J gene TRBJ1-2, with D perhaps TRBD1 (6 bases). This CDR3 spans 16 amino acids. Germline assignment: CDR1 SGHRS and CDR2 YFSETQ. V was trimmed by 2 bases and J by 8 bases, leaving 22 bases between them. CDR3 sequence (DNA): TGCGCCAGCAGCTTTCAGCCGGGATCAGGGGATGTCGGCTACACCTTC. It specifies CASSFQPGSGDVGYTF.

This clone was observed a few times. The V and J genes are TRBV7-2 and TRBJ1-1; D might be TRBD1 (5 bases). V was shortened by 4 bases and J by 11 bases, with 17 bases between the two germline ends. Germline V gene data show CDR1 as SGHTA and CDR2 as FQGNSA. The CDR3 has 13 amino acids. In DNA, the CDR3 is TGTGCCAGCAGCTCCGGGACCCGTGGAGGGGCTTTCTTT. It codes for CASSSGTRGGAFF.

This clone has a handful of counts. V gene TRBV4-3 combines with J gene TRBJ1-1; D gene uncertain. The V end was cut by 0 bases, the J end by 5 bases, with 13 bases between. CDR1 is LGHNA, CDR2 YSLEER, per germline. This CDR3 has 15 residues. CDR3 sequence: CASSQDHLGETEAFF. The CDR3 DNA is TGCGCCAGCAGCCAAGATCACCTTGGGGAGACTGAAGCTTTCTTT.

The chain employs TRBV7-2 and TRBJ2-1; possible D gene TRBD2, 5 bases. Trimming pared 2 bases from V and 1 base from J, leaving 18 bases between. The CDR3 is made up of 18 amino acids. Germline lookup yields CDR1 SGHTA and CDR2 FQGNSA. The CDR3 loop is CASSLTPNGMGSYNEQFF. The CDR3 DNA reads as TGTGCCAGCAGCTTAACTCCGAACGGGATGGGGTCCTACAATGAGCAGTTCTTC.

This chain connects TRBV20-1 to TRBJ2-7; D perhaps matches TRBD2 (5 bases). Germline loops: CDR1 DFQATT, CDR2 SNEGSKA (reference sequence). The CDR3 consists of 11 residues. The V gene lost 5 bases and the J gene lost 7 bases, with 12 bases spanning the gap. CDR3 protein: CSAAGSGEQYF. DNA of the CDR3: TGCAGTGCTGCGGGTTCTGGAGAGCAGTACTTC.